This T cell receptor beta chain came from a study of regulatory T cells in long-lasting Graves disease. The overall study: Over 5 years of antithyroid drugs with positive TSH receptor antibodies was taken to mean persistent Graves' disease. Study-wide results and caveats: TRBV28, TRBJ1-2 and TRBJ2-5 were segments that persistent disease favored. Reduced TCR diversity was observed in persistent Graves' patients versus newly diagnosed patients.

Germline loops: CDR1 SGHTA, CDR2 FQGTGA. The ends were cut back, 7 bases at V and 0 bases at J, with 12 bases in the middle. The CDR3 totals 14 residues. About this clonotype itself: Its cognate antigen is unknown.

Both iRepertoire HTBI primers and Arm-PCR of CDR3 regions were used to build the TCR beta libraries. Using its own MiXCR run on the multiplex PCR reads, TCRdb lists one record per CDR3 protein. The profile shows some 370,000 distinct CDR3 sequences, 20% to 25% of them singletons. Described time point: persistent/refractory GD, antithyroid drugs over 5 years with positive TRAb. There was RNA extracted from PBMCs, and the TCR library was made from it. The V call is TRBV7-3, the J call TRBJ2-5; D is ambiguous. The material sequenced was peripheral blood mononuclear cells (PBMCs), taken when the disease was refractory, from a patient treated with antithyroid drugs. The TCR comes from a female donor with Graves disease. The CDR3 reads CASTSTVYQETQYF. DNA for the CDR3: TGTGCCAGCACCAGTACAGTGTACCAAGAGACCCAGTACTTC.